This T cell receptor beta chain originates from a study of blood T cell repertoires in COVID-19. The CDR3 sequence is 15 residues long. The V gene's germline CDR1 is SGHVS and CDR2 FQNEAQ. V was cut by 2 bases and J by 6 bases, with 15 bases left in between. Sequencing was performed with immunoSEQ multiplex PCR; in TCRdb, only in-frame clones are kept and a portion is missing. The repertoire holds about 130,000 clones, with about 81% as singletons. The sample comprised peripheral blood. The rearrangement joins TRBV7-8 to TRBJ2-3; D gene ambiguous. The TCR sequence derives from a woman in her fifties or sixties with acute or convalescent COVID-19. CDR3 nucleotide sequence: TGTGCCAGCAGCTTACTGGCGAACGCCAGGGATACGCAGTATTTT. This encodes CASSLLANARDTQYF.